This TCR beta chain is from a study of cytomegalovirus exposure and HLA in healthy donors. Overall study: The same platform used for the 500 to 850 first-cohort repertoires was also used for the 100 to 150 validation repertoires, as a later analysis reported.

Data came from immunoSEQ multiplex PCR; TCRdb stores just in-frame clones and leaves some out. The repertoire has more than 300,000 clones, 86% of them found once; the top ten carry roughly 0.82%. The CDR3 is made up of 12 amino acids. V was pared by 10 bases and J by 8 bases, with 14 bases between. Germline V lookup: CDR1 MNHNS, CDR2 SASEGT. While the first cohort had around 700 subjects, the donors belonged to the separate validation cohort of about 120 subjects. On this clone: Its antigen is not identified.

General study points: A classifier reportedly called cytomegalovirus status with high sensitivity and specificity. According to the study, around 180 TCR beta chains were cytomegalovirus-associated.

This receptor was identified in a woman aged 18 to 35 in good health and CMV-seronegative. The sequenced sample was PBMCs. The chain is built from TRBV6-1 and TRBJ1-4; D gene uncertain. The CDR3 DNA reads TGTGCCAAATGGGGAAGAGGGGAAAAACTGTTTTTT. Protein product: CAKWGRGEKLFF.